The T cell receptor beta chain described here comes from a study of PD-L1 blockade in urothelial cancer (dated by TCRdb to the late 2010s). About the study as a whole: All patients started therapy at some point between 2014 and 2016 and received atezolizumab 1,200 mg intravenously every 3 weeks. Blood samples were analyzed at two time points: 3 weeks after treatment start (second dose) and 6 weeks after treatment start. In the same patients, whole exome sequencing and RNA sequencing of pretreatment tumors were performed in addition to TCR sequencing. Progression-free survival longer than 6 months counted as durable clinical benefit, and TCR features were additionally tested against both progression-free and overall survival. Nine patients reached durable clinical benefit, while 20 or so patients did not. Under 30 patients had pretreatment blood TCR-seq, some 24 had at least one posttreatment blood collection, and some 24 had tumor TCR-seq. About 90% of the roughly 29 patients were males with bladder-origin urothelial cancer, and about 65% of the roughly 30 reported a prior smoking history. An ECOG performance status of 0 or 1 was recorded for the patients, and 0 to 3 prior chemotherapy regimens had been received by the patients. An exploratory multi-omic analysis was conducted of the somatic, immune and clinical correlates of response to PD-L1 blockade with atezolizumab in urothelial cancer. Pretreatment tumor samples and matched peripheral blood, collected serially before and after atezolizumab treatment, underwent TCR sequencing. Blood samples gave median yields of approximately 130,000 T cells and 82,636 unique TCRs, along with a median clonality of 0.080. What the work shows at the level of the full study, not this receptor alone: Improved progression-free and overall survival was associated with having pretreatment peripheral blood TCR clonality below the median. Because the sample size was small (n = 29) and many of the analyses were exploratory, the results are meant to be hypothesis-generating. At 3 weeks after the start of treatment, tumor-associated TCR clones in peripheral blood had expanded more in patients with durable benefit (n of about 21, p = 0.022).

Synthetic TCR analog templates were spiked into each PCR to estimate absolute template abundance from read counts. TCRbeta CDR3 regions were amplified from genomic DNA with bias-controlled V and J gene primers using the immunoSEQ assay. Sequencing of rearranged TCRbeta segments was done at approximately 20X coverage. The authors' analysis ran thus. Sequencing errors were corrected by clustering and CDR3s were annotated against IMGT to assign V, D and J genes. Only productive TCRbeta rearrangements were used in downstream analyses, excluding out-of-frame or stop-codon sequences. Clonality was computed as one minus Shannon entropy normalized by the log of the number of unique productive sequences. Fisher's exact test with Benjamini-Hochberg correction, at a threshold of adjusted p below 0.01, was used to find clones that differed between time points or between blood and tumor. Here the immuneACCESS table is served through TCRdb, limited to in-frame sequences with V and J called. Missing clones are a known gap in these copies; in checked studies unresolved V genes cover under half, and the rest lacks a known reason. V and J calls and clone size are those listed in that table; D and trimming were worked out from the DNA. This sample holds roughly 39,000 clones; approximately 90% were observed only once. Roughly 2.1% of the sample is in the top ten clones.

On this clone itself: What this receptor recognizes is not known. No per-base quality is available; no much larger clone lies one base away.

A total of some 30 patients with locally advanced or metastatic urothelial carcinoma, treated at Memorial Sloan Kettering on a trial protocol, made up the cohort. Peripheral blood mononuclear cells were collected from each patient pretreatment and during treatment, giving between 1 and 8 total time points per patient. The Qiagen DNeasy Blood extraction kit was used to purify genomic DNA from total PBMCs and tumor samples. PBMCs were collected pretreatment and during treatment, and were isolated and stored as previously described. Here the sequenced sample was PBMCs, taken around atezolizumab (anti-PD-L1) treatment. This TCR derives from a man between 60 and 70 years old with urothelial cancer.

The CDR3 corresponds to CASSQDSRGNSPLHF. The nucleotides read TGCGCCAGCAGCCAAGATTCGAGGGGGAATTCACCCCTCCACTTT. The chain employs TRBV4-1 and TRBJ1-6, with TRBD1 as a weak D call on 6 bases. The trim is 0 bases for V and 7 bases for J, with a gap of 10 bases between the germline ends. The CDR1 and CDR2 encoded by the germline V gene are MGHRA and YSYEKL. Spanning cysteine to phenylalanine, the CDR3 consists of 15 amino acids. Just CDR3 DNA is preserved here, 45 bases in frame from base 1.